This TCR beta chain derives from a study of cytotoxic CD8 clonotypes in ibrutinib-treated CLL. About the research overall: Researchers reported approximately twelve relapsed/refractory and approximately 16 treatment-naive patients, 17 to 18 of them IGHV unmutated.

Sequencing used immunoSEQ multiplex PCR; TCRdb keeps in-frame clones, though not all of them. Seen here are about 160,000 clones, under 85% observed once, and the top ten hold roughly 4.5%. PBMCs that had been cryopreserved were the source of 1.5 to 2.5 micrograms of genomic DNA for TCR beta libraries. CDR3 size: 15 residues. Germline V gene data show CDR1 as MNHEY and CDR2 as SVGAGI. V lost 1 base and J lost 0, with 6 bases in between. This clone was detected only a few times. The receptor comes from a human donor with chronic lymphocytic leukemia. This specimen consisted of PBMCs, obtained after 24 months of ibrutinib treatment. The chain uses TRBV6-5 and TRBJ1-4; D is undetermined. This chain's CDR3 is CASSYLGATNEKLFF. The CDR3 coding sequence is TGTGCCAGCAGTTACTTGGGCGCAACTAATGAAAAACTGTTTTTT.